Listed below are T cell receptor beta chains from one sample, sequenced in a study of blood T cell repertoires in COVID-19. Assay used: immunoSEQ multiplex PCR; TCRdb lists only in-frame clones, some missing. Of fewer than 200,000 clones detected, 85% to 95% appear once; the ten largest clones hold roughly 4.8%. The specimen sequenced was peripheral blood. All receptors come from a woman in her fifties or sixties with acute or convalescent COVID-19. Each CDR3 is given with its conserved first and last residue. The D gene is left open where the match is weak. The listing skips clone size in some rows; elsewhere it reads once, few, many or a size class.

d_gene	len	abundance	v_gene	j_gene	CDR3nt	CDR3aa
.	16	once	TRBV28	TRBJ1-1	TGTGCCAGCAGTACCAATACACAGGGAGTTAAGCGTGAAGCTTTCTTT	CASSTNTQGVKREAFF
.	11	.	TRBV20-1	TRBJ2-7	TGCAGTGCTAGATCGGGGTTCGAGCAGTACTTC	CSARSGFEQYF
TRBD2	13	.	TRBV7-7	TRBJ2-5	TGTGCCAGCAGCTTAGTCGGGGGGGAGACCCAGTACTTC	CASSLVGGETQYF
TRBD1	14	.	TRBV7-9	TRBJ1-1	TGTGCCAGCAGCTATTCACCAGGGGGCTCTGAAGCTTTCTTT	CASSYSPGGSEAFF
.	16	.	TRBV12-5	TRBJ1-2	TGTGCTAGTGGTTTGATTCCGACACCAGCTAACTATGGCTACACCTTC	CASGLIPTPANYGYTF
.	16	.	TRBV4-1	TRBJ2-1	TGCGCCAGCAGCCAAGATCTTTCTAGGGGGTTCGACGAGCAGTTCTTC	CASSQDLSRGFDEQFF
TRBD1	15	.	TRBV5-1	TRBJ1-4	TGCGCCAGCAGCCCAAGGACAGGGTCGCGGGAAAAACTGTTTTTT	CASSPRTGSREKLFF
.	16	.	TRBV4-1	TRBJ1-6	TGCGCCAGCAGCCTAACCCTGCAGGCATCTCTCTCACCCCTCCACTTT	CASSLTLQASLSPLHF
.	12	.	TRBV30	TRBJ2-7	TGTGCCTGGAAGGTCCGGGGGTACGAGCAGTACTTC	CAWKVRGYEQYF
TRBD1	17	once	TRBV25-1	TRBJ1-4	TGTGCCAGCAGTGAACAAGGGATGACAGGGGGTAGCGAAAAACTGTTTTTT	CASSEQGMTGGSEKLFF
.	13	.	TRBV6-2/TRBV6-3	TRBJ2-2	TGTGCCAGCAGTTACCCCCAAACCGGGGAGCTGTTTTTT	CASSYPQTGELFF
.	11	few	TRBV29-1	TRBJ1-1	TGCAGCGCCCGGACTTTCACTGAAGCTTTCTTT	CSARTFTEAFF
.	14	.	TRBV10-1	TRBJ1-1	TGCGCCAGCAGCCTGGACAGAATGAACACTGAAGCTTTCTTT	CASSLDRMNTEAFF
.	12	.	TRBV4-3	TRBJ2-3	TGCGCCAGCAGCCAAGACTCAGATACGCAGTATTTT	CASSQDSDTQYF
.	11	.	TRBV6-5	TRBJ2-7	TGTGCCAGCATATCACTGAACGAGCAGTACTTC	CASISLNEQYF
TRBD1	16	.	TRBV29-1	TRBJ2-5	TGCAGCCTTTGCTGGGGGAGCCCGGACAGGGGAGAGACCCAGTACTTC	CSLCWGSPDRGETQYF
.	12	.	TRBV9	TRBJ2-2	TGTGCCAGCAGCACGCAGACAGGGGAGCTGTTTTTT	CASSTQTGELFF
.	15	once	TRBV7-2	TRBJ2-7	TGTGCCAGCAGCTCCAGAGCACAGGGTCCCTACGAGCAGTACTTC	CASSSRAQGPYEQYF